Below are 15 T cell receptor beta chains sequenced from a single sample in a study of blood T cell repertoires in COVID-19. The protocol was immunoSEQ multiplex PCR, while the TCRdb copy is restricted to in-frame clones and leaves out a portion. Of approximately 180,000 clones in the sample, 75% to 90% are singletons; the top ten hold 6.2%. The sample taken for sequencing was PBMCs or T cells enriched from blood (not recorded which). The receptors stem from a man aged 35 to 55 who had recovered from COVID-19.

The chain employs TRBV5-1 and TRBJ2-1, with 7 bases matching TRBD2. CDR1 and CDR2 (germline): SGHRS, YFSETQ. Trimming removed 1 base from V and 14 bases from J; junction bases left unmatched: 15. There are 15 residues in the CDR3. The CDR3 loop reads CASSLTSAGPRNEFF. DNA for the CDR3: TGCGCCAGCAGCTTGACTTCAGCGGGACCTCGAAATGAGTTCTTC. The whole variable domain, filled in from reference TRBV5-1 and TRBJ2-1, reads KAGVTQTPRYLIKTRGQQVTLSCSPISGHRSVSWYQQTPGQGLQFLFEYFSETQRNKGNFPGRFSGRQFSNSRSEMNVSTLELGDSALYLCASSLTSAGPRNEFFGPGTRLTVL.

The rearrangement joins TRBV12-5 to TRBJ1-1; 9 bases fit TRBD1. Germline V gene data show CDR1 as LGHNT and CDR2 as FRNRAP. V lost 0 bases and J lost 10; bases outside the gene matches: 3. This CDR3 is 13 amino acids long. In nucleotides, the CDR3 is TGTGCTAGTGGTTTGGTAGGGGGACAGGGAGCTTTCTTT. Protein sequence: CASGLVGGQGAFF.

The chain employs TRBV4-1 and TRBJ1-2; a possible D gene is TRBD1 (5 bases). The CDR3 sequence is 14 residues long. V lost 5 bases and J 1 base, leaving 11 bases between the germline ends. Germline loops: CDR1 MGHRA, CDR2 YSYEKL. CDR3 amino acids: CASSDSFLNYGYTF. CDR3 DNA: TGCGCCAGCAGCGACAGCTTTCTTAACTATGGCTACACCTTC.

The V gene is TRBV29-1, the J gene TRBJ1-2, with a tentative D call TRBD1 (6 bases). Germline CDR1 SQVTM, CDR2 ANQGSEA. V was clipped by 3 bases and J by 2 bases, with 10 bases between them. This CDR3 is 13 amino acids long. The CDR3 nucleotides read TGCAGCGTTGACAGGGGAGGGAACTATGGCTACACCTTC. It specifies CSVDRGGNYGYTF.

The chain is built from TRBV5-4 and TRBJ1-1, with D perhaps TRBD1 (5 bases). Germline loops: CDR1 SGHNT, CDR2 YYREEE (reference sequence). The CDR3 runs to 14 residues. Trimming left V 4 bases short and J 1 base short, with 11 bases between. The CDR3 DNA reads TGTGCCAGCAGCGAAGGGGTCCAGAACACTGAAGCTTTCTTT. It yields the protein CASSEGVQNTEAFF.

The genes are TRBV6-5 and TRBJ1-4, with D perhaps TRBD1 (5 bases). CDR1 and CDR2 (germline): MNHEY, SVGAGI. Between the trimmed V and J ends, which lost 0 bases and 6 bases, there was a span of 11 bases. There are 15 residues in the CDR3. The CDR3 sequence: CASSYSRGGDEKLFF. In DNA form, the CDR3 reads TGTGCCAGCAGTTACTCGCGGGGGGGAGATGAAAAACTGTTTTTT.

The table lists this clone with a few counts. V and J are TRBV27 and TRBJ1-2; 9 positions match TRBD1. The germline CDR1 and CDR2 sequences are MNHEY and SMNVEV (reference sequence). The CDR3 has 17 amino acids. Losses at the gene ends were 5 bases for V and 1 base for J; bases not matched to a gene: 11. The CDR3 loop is CASSATGTGILNYGYTF. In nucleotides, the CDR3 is TGTGCCAGCAGTGCAACCGGGACAGGGATCCTTAACTATGGCTACACCTTC.

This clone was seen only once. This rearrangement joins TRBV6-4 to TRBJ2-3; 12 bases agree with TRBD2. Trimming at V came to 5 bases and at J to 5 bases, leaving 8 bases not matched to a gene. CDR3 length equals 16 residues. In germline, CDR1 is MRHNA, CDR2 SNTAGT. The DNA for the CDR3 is TGTGCCAGCAGTTACCTAGCGGGGGGGCCCGGAGATACGCAGTATTTT. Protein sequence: CASSYLAGGPGDTQYF.

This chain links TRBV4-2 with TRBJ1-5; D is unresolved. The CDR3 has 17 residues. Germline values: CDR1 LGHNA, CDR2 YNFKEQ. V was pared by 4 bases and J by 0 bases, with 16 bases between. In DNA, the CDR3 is TGTGCCAGCAGCCCGGCTCGGGCAGAGGGTAGCAATCAGCCCCAGCATTTT. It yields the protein CASSPARAEGSNQPQHF.

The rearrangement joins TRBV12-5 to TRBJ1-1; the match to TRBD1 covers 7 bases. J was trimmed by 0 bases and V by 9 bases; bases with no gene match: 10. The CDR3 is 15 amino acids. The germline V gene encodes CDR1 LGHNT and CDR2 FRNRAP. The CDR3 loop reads CASSLSTGMNTEAFF. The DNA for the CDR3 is TGTGCTAGCTCTCTCTCGACAGGGATGAACACTGAAGCTTTCTTT.

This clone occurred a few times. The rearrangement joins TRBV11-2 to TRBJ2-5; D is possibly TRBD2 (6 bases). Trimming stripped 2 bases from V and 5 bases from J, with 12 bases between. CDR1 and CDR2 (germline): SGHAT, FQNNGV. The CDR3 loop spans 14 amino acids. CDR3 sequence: CASSLSPRGETQYF. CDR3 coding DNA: TGTGCCAGCAGCTTATCCCCTCGGGGGGAGACCCAGTACTTC.

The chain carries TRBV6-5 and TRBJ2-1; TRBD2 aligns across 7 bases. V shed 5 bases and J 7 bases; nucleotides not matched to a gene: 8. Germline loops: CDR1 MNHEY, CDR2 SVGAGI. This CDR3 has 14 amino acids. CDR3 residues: CASSPRGGGNEQFF. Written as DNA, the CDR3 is TGTGCCAGCAGTCCGCGGGGCGGGGGAAATGAGCAGTTCTTC.

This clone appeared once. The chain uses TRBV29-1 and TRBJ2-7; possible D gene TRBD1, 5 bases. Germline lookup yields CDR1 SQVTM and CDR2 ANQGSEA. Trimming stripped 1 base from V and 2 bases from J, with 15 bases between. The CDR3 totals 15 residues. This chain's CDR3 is CSVEGAPGNTYEQYF. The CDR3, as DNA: TGCAGCGTTGAAGGGGCTCCAGGGAATACCTACGAGCAGTACTTC.

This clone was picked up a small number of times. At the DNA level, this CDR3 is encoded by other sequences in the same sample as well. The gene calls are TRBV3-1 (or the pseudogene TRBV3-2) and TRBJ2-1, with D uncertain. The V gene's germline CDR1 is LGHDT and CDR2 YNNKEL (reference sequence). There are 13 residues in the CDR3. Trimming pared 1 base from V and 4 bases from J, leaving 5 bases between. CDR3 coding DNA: TGTGCCAGCAGCCAAGGTCTTTACAATGAGCAGTTCTTC. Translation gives CASSQGLYNEQFF.

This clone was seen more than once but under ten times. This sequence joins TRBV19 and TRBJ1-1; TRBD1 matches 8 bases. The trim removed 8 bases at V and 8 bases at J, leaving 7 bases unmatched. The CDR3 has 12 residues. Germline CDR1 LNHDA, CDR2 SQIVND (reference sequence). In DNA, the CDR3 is TGTGCCAGTCTTCTCCGGGACAGGGAAGCTTTCTTT. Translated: CASLLRDREAFF.